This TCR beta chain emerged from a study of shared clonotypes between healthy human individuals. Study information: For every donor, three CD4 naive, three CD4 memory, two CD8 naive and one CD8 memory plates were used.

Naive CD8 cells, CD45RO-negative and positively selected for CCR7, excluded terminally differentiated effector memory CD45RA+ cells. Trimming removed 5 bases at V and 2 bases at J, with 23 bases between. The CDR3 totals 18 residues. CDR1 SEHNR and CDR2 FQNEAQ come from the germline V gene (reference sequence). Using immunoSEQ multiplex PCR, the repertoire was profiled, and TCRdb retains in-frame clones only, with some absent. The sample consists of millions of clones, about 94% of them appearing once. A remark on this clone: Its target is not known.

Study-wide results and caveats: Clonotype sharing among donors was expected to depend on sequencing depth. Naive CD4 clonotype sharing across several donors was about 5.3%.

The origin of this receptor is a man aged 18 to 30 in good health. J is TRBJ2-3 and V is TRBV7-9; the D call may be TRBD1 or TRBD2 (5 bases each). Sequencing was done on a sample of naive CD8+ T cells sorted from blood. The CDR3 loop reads CASSRNPGRQAFTDTQYF. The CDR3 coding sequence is TGTGCCAGCAGCCGAAATCCGGGACGCCAGGCGTTCACAGATACGCAGTATTTT.